One and the same sample provided the 27 T cell receptor beta chains below, sequenced in a study of identical twins. MiXCR was run by TCRdb on the 5' RACE reads, yielding one entry per CDR3 protein. There are around 200,000 distinct CDR3 sequences in the sample; over 8% occur only once, and approximately 5.1% lies in the top ten. The sample comprised memory (CD45RO+) T cells sorted from blood. These receptors all come from a woman under 30 in good health.

This clonotype was seen only a few times. The chain links TRBV20-1 to TRBJ1-1; a weak D match, TRBD1 (6 bases). Germline CDR1 is DFQATT and CDR2 is SNEGSKA (reference sequence). Trimming took off 1 base at V and 1 base at J, with 13 bases between the two ends. The CDR3 covers 15 residues. CDR3 region: CSARGGTRGNTEAFF. The DNA of the CDR3 is TGCAGTGCTAGAGGGGGGACACGGGGGAACACTGAAGCTTTCTTT.

The chain couples TRBV7-6 to TRBJ2-1; tentatively, D is TRBD2 (6 bases). This CDR3 contains 12 residues. Germline CDR1 is SGHVS and CDR2 is FNYEAQ. With 5 bases removed from V and 7 bases from J, the gap between germline ends came to 9 bases. The CDR3 coding sequence is TGTGCCAGCAGCCGACTAGAAAATGAGCAGTTCTTC. Protein product: CASSRLENEQFF.

The rearrangement links TRBV7-8 to TRBJ2-1; 7 bases match TRBD2. Unmatched junction bases numbered 6, after V lost 3 bases and J lost 4 bases. Germline V lookup: CDR1 SGHVS, CDR2 FQNEAQ. There are 15 residues in the CDR3. CDR3 nucleotide sequence: TGTGCCAGCAGCTTCGCGGGGGTGAGTTACAATGAGCAGTTCTTC. The encoded protein is CASSFAGVSYNEQFF.

The chain recombines TRBV20-1 with TRBJ2-7; D perhaps matches TRBD1 (6 bases). The CDR3 is 13 residues long. V lost 2 bases, J lost 0 bases, and 8 bases lay in between. Germline V gene lookup returns CDR1 DFQATT and CDR2 SNEGSKA (reference sequence). As DNA, the CDR3 is TGCAGTGCTAGAAGGGGGATCTCCTACGAGCAGTACTTC. This translates into CSARRGISYEQYF.

This clonotype was detected many times. The chain couples TRBV27 to TRBJ2-6, with D possibly being TRBD1 or TRBD2 (5 bases each). Germline V gene lookup returns CDR1 MNHEY and CDR2 SMNVEV (reference sequence). The germline V and J ends were trimmed by 3 bases and 0 bases, with 15 bases remaining between them. The CDR3 covers 18 residues. The CDR3, as DNA: TGTGCCAGCAGTTTGATGGCGAGGGGACCCTCTGGGGCCAACGTCCTGACTTTC. This sequence encodes CASSLMARGPSGANVLTF.

This clonotype has ten or more counts. The V and J genes are TRBV5-1 and TRBJ1-1; D is ambiguous. Between the trimmed V and J ends, which lost 0 bases and 1 base, there was a span of 7 bases. Germline CDR1 SGHRS, CDR2 YFSETQ. The CDR3 runs to 14 residues. The CDR3, as DNA: TGCGCCAGCAGCTTGGGGGTTGGGAACACTGAAGCTTTCTTT. Amino acid sequence: CASSLGVGNTEAFF.

This clonotype was seen more than once but under ten times. This chain connects TRBV6-6 to TRBJ1-6; D not certain. V lost 1 base and J lost 7, with 5 bases in between. The CDR3 consists of 13 residues. Germline V CDR1 and CDR2: MNHNY, SVGAGI (reference sequence). The CDR3 sequence is CASSYFSNSPLHF. CDR3 bases: TGTGCCAGCAGTTACTTTTCGAATTCACCCCTCCACTTT.

This clonotype has at least ten counts. The chain carries TRBV5-1 and TRBJ1-1; D not resolved. Germline CDR1 SGHRS, CDR2 YFSETQ. The CDR3 extends over 14 amino acids. V dropped 0 bases and J dropped 7 bases, with 13 bases sitting between them. Here the CDR3 DNA reads TGCGCCAGCAGCTTGGGATTCGTGCAGAGTGAAGCTTTCTTT. Translating it yields CASSLGFVQSEAFF.

The DNA for the CDR3 is TGTGCCAGCAGTTCTTACCAGGTTGCCGGGGAGCTGTTTTTT. Translated, it gives CASSSYQVAGELFF. The chain employs TRBV12-3 or TRBV12-4 and TRBJ2-2; D is unresolved. V lost 4 bases and J lost 6, with 12 bases in between. The CDR3 covers 14 residues.

This clonotype was recorded at least ten times. The chain joins TRBV9 to TRBJ2-3, with TRBD2 matching over 7 bases. Germline loops: CDR1 SGDLS, CDR2 YYNGEE. The J segment lost 6 bases and the V segment lost 3 bases, leaving 7 bases of the junction unmatched. The CDR3 length is 14 residues. This CDR3 reads CASSGRLAADTQYF. In nucleotides, the CDR3 is TGTGCCAGCAGCGGCCGACTAGCTGCCGATACGCAGTATTTT.

V is TRBV5-1 and J is TRBJ2-3, with a tentative D call TRBD1 (6 bases). The germline gives CDR1 SGHRS, CDR2 YFSETQ. V was shortened by 4 bases and J by 1 base, with 13 bases between the two germline ends. The CDR3 has 15 amino acids. CDR3 sequence reads: CASSTYRVGTDTQYF. The CDR3 DNA is TGCGCCAGCAGCACCTACAGGGTCGGCACAGATACGCAGTATTTT.

J is TRBJ1-2 and V is TRBV7-8; D ambiguous. Trimming shortened V by 1 base and J by 2 bases, and 8 bases separated the two germline ends. CDR1 SGHVS and CDR2 FQNEAQ come from the germline V gene. The CDR3 covers 14 residues. This CDR3 reads CASSLVDENYGYTF. CDR3 bases: TGTGCCAGCAGCTTAGTTGACGAGAACTATGGCTACACCTTC.

The rearrangement uses TRBV5-1 and TRBJ2-7, with 9 bases matching TRBD1. The V gene end was trimmed by 2 bases and the J gene end by 4 bases; junction bases not matched to a gene: 4. CDR1 and CDR2 from the germline V gene are SGHRS and YFSETQ. This CDR3 spans 14 amino acids. This CDR3 is CASSLLDRGYEQYF. CDR3 nucleotides: TGCGCCAGCAGCTTACTAGACAGGGGGTACGAGCAGTACTTC.

V usage is TRBV6-1 and J usage is TRBJ2-7, with 12 bases aligning to TRBD1. The V segment lost 2 bases and the J segment 3 bases; nucleotides outside the gene matches: 5. Germline V gene sequence: CDR1 MNHNS, CDR2 SASEGT. The CDR3 totals 16 residues. CDR3 region: CASSETGTGGGYEQYF. The DNA of the CDR3 is TGTGCCAGCAGTGAAACCGGGACAGGGGGCGGCTACGAGCAGTACTTC.

This clonotype was seen a few times. The V gene is TRBV5-1, the J gene TRBJ2-5; 10 nucleotides line up with TRBD1. The V gene's germline CDR1 is SGHRS and CDR2 YFSETQ. This CDR3 is built from 15 residues. V dropped 3 bases and J dropped 5; count of bases not matched to a gene: 7. In DNA, the CDR3 is TGCGCCAGCAGCTCAGGACAGGGGGATCAGGAGACCCAGTACTTC. It translates to CASSSGQGDQETQYF.

This clonotype was seen only a few times. CDR3 coding DNA: TGCAGCGGTATGTCTGGGGCCAACGTCCTGACTTTC. Amino acids: CSGMSGANVLTF. The chain carries TRBV29-1 and TRBJ2-6; no clear D. The germline V gene encodes CDR1 SQVTM and CDR2 ANQGSEA. Trimming removed 7 bases at V and 1 base at J, with 5 bases between. This CDR3 comprises 12 residues. The complete variable domain, with remaining parts taken from reference TRBV29-1 and TRBJ2-6, reads SAVISQKPSRDICQRGTSLTIQCQVDSQVTMMFWYRQQPGQSLTLIATANQGSEATYESGFVIDKFPISRPNLTFSTLTVSNMSPEDSSIYLCSGMSGANVLTFGAGSRLTVL.

This clonotype has a handful of counts. The chain links TRBV20-1 to TRBJ1-2; a possible D gene is TRBD1 (5 bases). This CDR3 is built from 15 residues. Germline V gene data show CDR1 as DFQATT and CDR2 as SNEGSKA (reference sequence). Trimming removed 0 bases at V and 0 bases at J, with 11 bases between. The CDR3 nucleotides read TGCAGTGCTAGAGACCAAGGGGCGCCTAACTATGGCTACACCTTC. It codes for CSARDQGAPNYGYTF.

This clonotype occurred many times. This rearrangement joins TRBV6-1 to TRBJ2-3; D remains ambiguous. V was pared by 4 bases and J by 2 bases, with 10 bases between. The CDR3 runs to 14 residues. CDR1 and CDR2 (germline): MNHNS, SASEGT. This CDR3 is CASSAPGHTDTQYF. The CDR3 coding sequence is TGTGCCAGCAGTGCCCCGGGCCACACAGATACGCAGTATTTT.

V is TRBV6-1 and J is TRBJ1-2, with D possibly being TRBD1 (6 bases). Germline assignment: CDR1 MNHNS and CDR2 SASEGT. Trimming took off 8 bases at V and 8 bases at J, with 18 bases between the two ends. The CDR3 covers 13 residues. The CDR3 bases are TGTGCCAGCCGCCGGGACACGCGACCGGGCTACACCTTC. As protein: CASRRDTRPGYTF.

This clonotype was seen a handful of times. The rearrangement uses TRBV7-8 and TRBJ2-7; D might be TRBD1 (6 bases). The germline gives CDR1 SGHVS, CDR2 FQNEAQ. V lost 1 base and J lost 3, with 10 bases in between. This CDR3 contains 14 residues. The CDR3 here is CASSLVTGNYEQYF. The CDR3 nucleotides read TGTGCCAGCAGCTTAGTAACAGGGAACTACGAGCAGTACTTC.

This clonotype has only a few counts. J is TRBJ2-2 and V is TRBV10-2, with 10 bases matching TRBD2. The V segment lost 3 bases and the J segment 3 bases; nucleotides outside the gene matches: 4. This CDR3 comprises 16 residues. Germline loops: CDR1 WSHSY, CDR2 SAAADI. The CDR3 DNA reads TGCGCCAGCAGTGATCCTAGCGGGGGTTACACCGGGGAGCTGTTTTTT. Translation gives CASSDPSGGYTGELFF.

The chain combines TRBV5-5 with TRBJ2-1; D tentatively fits TRBD1 or TRBD2 (5 bases each). CDR3 size: 14 residues. The germline CDR1 and CDR2 sequences are SGHKS and YYEKEE (reference sequence). Trimming took 7 bases from V and 6 from J, leaving 17 bases between them. CDR3: CASGPGQLCNEQFF. DNA for the CDR3: TGTGCCAGCGGCCCGGGGCAGCTCTGCAATGAGCAGTTCTTC.

This clonotype has a count of ten or more. This chain uses TRBV5-1 with TRBJ2-1, with D unclear. Germline V gene data show CDR1 as SGHRS and CDR2 as YFSETQ. The V end was cut by 0 bases, the J end by 5 bases, with 9 bases between. CDR3 length equals 14 residues. CDR3 nucleotide sequence: TGCGCCAGCAGCTTGGTTGGGGTCAACAATGAGCAGTTCTTC. Amino acids: CASSLVGVNNEQFF. The full variable domain, in which reference TRBV5-1 and TRBJ2-1 provide the parts outside the CDR3, is KAGVTQTPRYLIKTRGQQVTLSCSPISGHRSVSWYQQTPGQGLQFLFEYFSETQRNKGNFPGRFSGRQFSNSRSEMNVSTLELGDSALYLCASSLVGVNNEQFFGPGTRLTVL.

This clonotype has just a few counts. The chain has TRBV25-1 and TRBJ1-1; TRBD1 agrees at 9 bases. This CDR3 spans 14 amino acids. V was pared by 2 bases and J by 6 bases, with 4 bases of the junction left unmatched. Germline V gene lookup returns CDR1 MGHDK and CDR2 SYGVNS. The CDR3 region has the DNA TGTGCCAGCAGTGAAGGACAGGGGAGGCCTGAAGCTTTCTTT. Translated: CASSEGQGRPEAFF.

The chain joins TRBV12-5 to TRBJ1-1; D may be TRBD1 (6 bases). The length of the CDR3 is 9 residues. CDR1 is LGHNT and CDR2 is FRNRAP in the germline V gene. This chain's CDR3 is CVLTGRAFF. DNA of the CDR3: TGTGTTCTCACAGGGAGAGCTTTCTTT.

J is TRBJ2-1 and V is TRBV7-3; 7 bases align to TRBD2. In germline, CDR1 is SGHTA, CDR2 FQGTGA. The CDR3 covers 13 residues. With 2 bases clipped from V and 6 bases from J, the junction kept 1 base outside the gene matches. DNA for the CDR3: TGTGCCAGCAGCTTAGGGACTATCAATGAGCAGTTCTTC. This translates into CASSLGTINEQFF.

The chain links TRBV4-1 to TRBJ2-1, with 9 nucleotides matching TRBD1. V lost 2 bases and J lost 7; bases outside the gene matches: 6. The CDR3 contains 15 residues. Germline loops: CDR1 MGHRA, CDR2 YSYEKL. CDR3 amino acids: CASSQPGQGTNEQFF. The CDR3 DNA sequence: TGCGCCAGCAGCCAACCGGGACAGGGAACGAATGAGCAGTTCTTC.